The entry below describes one T cell receptor beta chain. Antigen: not known. PCR primers comprised 60 Vbeta and 13 Jbeta primers. Sequencing was performed with immunoSEQ multiplex PCR; in TCRdb, only in-frame clones are kept and a portion is missing. The top ten clones hold around 0.22% of a sample with around 210,000 clones, approximately 81% of them seen once. This record comes from a study of cytomegalovirus exposure and HLA in healthy donors. Study summary: Within the Caucasian-associated ancestry cluster were 65% to 85% of the roughly 360 genotyped donors. Overall study results and limits: A few chains tied to CMV proved CMV antigen-specific in vitro.

This clonotype originated in a girl aged 2 to 9 in good health and CMV-seronegative. Sample: PBMCs.

The CDR3 loop is CASSEGGQGFEKLFF. The CDR3 bases are TGTGCCAGCAGTGAAGGGGGACAGGGTTTTGAAAAACTGTTTTTT. The V call is TRBV2, the J call TRBJ1-4; 9 nucleotides agree with TRBD1. This CDR3 has 15 residues. Trimming at V came to 1 base and at J to 7 bases, leaving 4 bases not matched to a gene. Germline V gene data show CDR1 as SNHLY and CDR2 as FYNNEI. The whole variable domain, remainder taken from reference TRBV2 and TRBJ1-4, is EPEVTQTPSHQVTQMGQEVILRCVPISNHLYFYWYRQILGQKVEFLVSFYNNEISEKSEIFDDQFSVERPDGSNFTLKIRSTKLEDSAMYFCASSEGGQGFEKLFFGSGTQLSVL.